These 8 T cell receptor beta chains were all obtained from the same sample, sequenced in a study of blood T cells in healthy people across ages. Primed by a sample-barcoded 5' primer and a J-beta primer mix, a second PCR proceeded for about 6 to 12 cycles. A single record per CDR3 protein comes from TCRdb applying MiXCR to the 5' RACE reads. Of roughly 1.7 million distinct CDR3 sequences listed, roughly a third are singletons. The sequencing input was blood. The receptors come from a woman aged 25 to 45 in good health.

The CDR3 sequence: CASSRTGDQETQYF. The CDR3 DNA sequence: TGCGCCAGCAGCCGTACGGGAGACCAAGAGACCCAGTACTTC. V is TRBV5-1 and J is TRBJ2-5; possibly TRBD2 for D (6 bases). Trimming took off 4 bases at V and 0 bases at J, with 10 bases between the two ends. The CDR3 is 14 residues long. Germline CDR1 reads SGHRS; CDR2 reads YFSETQ.

This clonotype is a singleton in its sample. Germline and junction disagree at one end, which may indicate a read error. The chain couples TRBV15 to TRBJ2-1, with D perhaps matching TRBD1 or TRBD2 (5 bases each). This CDR3 is built from 15 residues. The germline gives CDR1 LNHNV, CDR2 YYDKDF (reference sequence). The CDR3 DNA reads as TGTGCCTCCAGCAGGCCCGGGGACGCCTACAATGAGCAGTTCTTC. It translates to CASSRPGDAYNEQFF.

The gene calls are TRBV20-1 and TRBJ2-7; 7 nucleotides line up with TRBD1. The length of the CDR3 is 16 residues. Germline-derived CDR1 and CDR2 are DFQATT and SNEGSKA (reference sequence). Germline trimming cut 4 bases from V and 0 bases from J; bases unmatched to any gene: 12. The CDR3, as DNA: TGCAGTGCTACTTCTCCGAGAGGGACAGCCTCCTACGAGCAGTACTTC. Its protein is CSATSPRGTASYEQYF.

The chain joins TRBV5-4 to TRBJ2-1; 12 nucleotides align to TRBD1. Germline assignment: CDR1 SGHNT and CDR2 YYREEE (reference sequence). With V trimmed by 4 bases and J by 8 bases, 10 bases remained unmatched. This CDR3 has 16 amino acids. The CDR3: CASSGWDRGHSDEQFF. CDR3 nucleotide sequence: TGTGCCAGCAGCGGATGGGACAGGGGGCACAGCGATGAGCAGTTCTTC.

The V and J genes are TRBV6-5 and TRBJ2-7; weak D call: TRBD1 (7 bases). CDR1 MNHEY and CDR2 SVGAGI come from the germline V gene. Trimming cost V 5 bases and J 3 bases, with 14 bases left between them. The CDR3 consists of 14 residues. The CDR3: CASSRRGLDYEQYF. CDR3 nucleotide sequence: TGTGCCAGCAGTAGGAGGGGGCTGGACTACGAGCAGTACTTC.

The sample holds many counts of this clonotype. The chain joins TRBV10-3 to TRBJ2-5; D not resolved. Germline loops: CDR1 ENHRY, CDR2 SYGVKD. V was pared by 0 bases and J by 5 bases, with 16 bases between. The CDR3 runs to 16 residues. CDR3 sequence (DNA): TGTGCCATCAGTGAGTCCCCGATGGTGGCGCAGGAGACCCAGTACTTC. Amino acids: CAISESPMVAQETQYF.

The chain uses TRBV12-3 or TRBV12-4 and TRBJ2-2, with unresolved D. V lost 3 bases to trimming and J lost 1 base, with 9 bases between them. The CDR3 totals 15 residues. CDR3 nucleotides: TGTGCCAGCAGTTTGTCGGTAGGGAACACCGGGGAGCTGTTTTTT. The encoded protein is CASSLSVGNTGELFF.

The rearrangement joins TRBV6-6 to TRBJ1-2, with D possibly matching TRBD1 (5 bases). V was cut by 2 bases and J by 3 bases, with 13 bases left in between. The germline gives CDR1 MNHNY, CDR2 SVGAGI (reference sequence). CDR3 size: 15 residues. Written as DNA, the CDR3 is TGTGCCAGCAGTTACGAGGGCCCGGGGGACTATGGCTACACCTTC. Translated, it gives CASSYEGPGDYGYTF.